The 8 T cell receptor beta chains in this list originate from one sample, sequenced in a study of Tregs in tolerant kidney transplant recipients. The protocol was immunoSEQ multiplex PCR, while the TCRdb copy is restricted to in-frame clones and leaves out a portion. The sample holds about 87,000 clones, roughly 93% seen once. The material sequenced was CD4+ T cells from blood, taken before the transplant. These receptor sequences come from a human donor who received a combined kidney and bone marrow transplant.

This rearrangement joins TRBV29-1 to TRBJ2-3; the match to TRBD1 covers 7 bases. V shed 6 bases, J shed 4 bases, and the junction held 7 bases outside the gene matches. CDR3 length equals 13 residues. CDR1 is SQVTM and CDR2 is ANQGSEA in the germline V gene. As DNA, the CDR3 is TGCAGCGTGGGACAGCAAGGCCCAGATACGCAGTATTTT. This codes for CSVGQQGPDTQYF.

The chain uses TRBV4-3 and TRBJ1-1; D not resolved. The CDR3 runs to 15 residues. The V end was cut by 0 bases, the J end by 5 bases, with 13 bases between. Germline V lookup: CDR1 LGHNA, CDR2 YSLEER. CDR3 bases: TGCGCCAGCAGCCAAGATCGGGTTGACGGTACTGAAGCTTTCTTT. As protein: CASSQDRVDGTEAFF.

The chain links TRBV7-9 to TRBJ2-1; a possible D gene is TRBD2 (5 bases). The CDR3 is 15 amino acids. V was clipped by 0 bases and J by 3 bases, with 9 bases between them. Looked up from germline, CDR1 is SEHNR and CDR2 is FQNEAQ (reference sequence). Here the CDR3 reads CASSLASRDYNEQFF. The CDR3 bases are TGTGCCAGCAGCTTAGCTAGCCGGGACTACAATGAGCAGTTCTTC.

This clone was seen once. V gene TRBV5-4 combines with J gene TRBJ2-5; D might be TRBD2 (5 bases). V gave up 4 bases and J gave up 5 bases, with 15 bases separating them. Germline loops: CDR1 SGHNT, CDR2 YYREEE (reference sequence). CDR3 length equals 14 residues. In DNA form, the CDR3 reads TGTGCCAGCAGCGGGAGCGGAGCTGCGGAGACCCAGTACTTC. Translation gives CASSGSGAAETQYF. Full variable domain (outside the CDR3, taken from reference TRBV5-4 and TRBJ2-5): ETGVTQSPTHLIKTRGQQVTLRCSSQSGHNTVSWYQQALGQGPQFIFQYYREEENGRGNFPPRFSGLQFPNYSSELNVNALELDDSALYLCASSGSGAAETQYFGPGTRLLVL.

The chain carries TRBV7-8 and TRBJ2-1; tentative D call: TRBD2 (5 bases). V was pared by 5 bases and J by 0 bases, with 14 bases between. The germline V gene has CDR1 SGHVS and CDR2 FQNEAQ. The CDR3 sequence is 16 residues long. CDR3 sequence: CASSGVGRSSYNEQFF. DNA of the CDR3: TGTGCCAGCAGCGGGGTGGGGAGAAGCTCCTACAATGAGCAGTTCTTC.

The chain uses TRBV9 and TRBJ2-5; a possible D gene is TRBD2 (5 bases). This CDR3 comprises 17 residues. Trimming took off 4 bases at V and 4 bases at J, with 23 bases between the two ends. CDR1 and CDR2 from the germline V gene are SGDLS and YYNGEE. The CDR3 loop is CASSPEGERWNPETQYF. Written as DNA, the CDR3 is TGTGCCAGCAGCCCCGAGGGCGAGAGGTGGAACCCAGAGACCCAGTACTTC.

This rearrangement joins TRBV5-1 to TRBJ2-5, with TRBD1 as a possible D gene (8 bases). The CDR3 extends over 15 amino acids. From germline, CDR1 is SGHRS and CDR2 YFSETQ. Trimming stripped 4 bases from V and 5 bases from J, with 18 bases between. CDR3 protein: CASSLRQGRAETQYF. The CDR3 DNA reads as TGCGCCAGCAGCCTGAGACAGGGGAGGGCGGAGACCCAGTACTTC. Drawing the rest from reference TRBV5-1 and TRBJ2-5, the complete variable domain is KAGVTQTPRYLIKTRGQQVTLSCSPISGHRSVSWYQQTPGQGLQFLFEYFSETQRNKGNFPGRFSGRQFSNSRSEMNVSTLELGDSALYLCASSLRQGRAETQYFGPGTRLLVL.

J is TRBJ1-2 and V is TRBV6-1, with TRBD1 matching 7 bases. With 5 bases clipped from V and 4 bases from J, the junction kept 10 bases outside the gene matches. CDR3 size: 15 residues. Germline V lookup: CDR1 MNHNS, CDR2 SASEGT. The CDR3 coding sequence is TGTGCCAGCAGTAGGGACAGAACGGAATCCTATGGCTACACCTTC. Protein product: CASSRDRTESYGYTF.